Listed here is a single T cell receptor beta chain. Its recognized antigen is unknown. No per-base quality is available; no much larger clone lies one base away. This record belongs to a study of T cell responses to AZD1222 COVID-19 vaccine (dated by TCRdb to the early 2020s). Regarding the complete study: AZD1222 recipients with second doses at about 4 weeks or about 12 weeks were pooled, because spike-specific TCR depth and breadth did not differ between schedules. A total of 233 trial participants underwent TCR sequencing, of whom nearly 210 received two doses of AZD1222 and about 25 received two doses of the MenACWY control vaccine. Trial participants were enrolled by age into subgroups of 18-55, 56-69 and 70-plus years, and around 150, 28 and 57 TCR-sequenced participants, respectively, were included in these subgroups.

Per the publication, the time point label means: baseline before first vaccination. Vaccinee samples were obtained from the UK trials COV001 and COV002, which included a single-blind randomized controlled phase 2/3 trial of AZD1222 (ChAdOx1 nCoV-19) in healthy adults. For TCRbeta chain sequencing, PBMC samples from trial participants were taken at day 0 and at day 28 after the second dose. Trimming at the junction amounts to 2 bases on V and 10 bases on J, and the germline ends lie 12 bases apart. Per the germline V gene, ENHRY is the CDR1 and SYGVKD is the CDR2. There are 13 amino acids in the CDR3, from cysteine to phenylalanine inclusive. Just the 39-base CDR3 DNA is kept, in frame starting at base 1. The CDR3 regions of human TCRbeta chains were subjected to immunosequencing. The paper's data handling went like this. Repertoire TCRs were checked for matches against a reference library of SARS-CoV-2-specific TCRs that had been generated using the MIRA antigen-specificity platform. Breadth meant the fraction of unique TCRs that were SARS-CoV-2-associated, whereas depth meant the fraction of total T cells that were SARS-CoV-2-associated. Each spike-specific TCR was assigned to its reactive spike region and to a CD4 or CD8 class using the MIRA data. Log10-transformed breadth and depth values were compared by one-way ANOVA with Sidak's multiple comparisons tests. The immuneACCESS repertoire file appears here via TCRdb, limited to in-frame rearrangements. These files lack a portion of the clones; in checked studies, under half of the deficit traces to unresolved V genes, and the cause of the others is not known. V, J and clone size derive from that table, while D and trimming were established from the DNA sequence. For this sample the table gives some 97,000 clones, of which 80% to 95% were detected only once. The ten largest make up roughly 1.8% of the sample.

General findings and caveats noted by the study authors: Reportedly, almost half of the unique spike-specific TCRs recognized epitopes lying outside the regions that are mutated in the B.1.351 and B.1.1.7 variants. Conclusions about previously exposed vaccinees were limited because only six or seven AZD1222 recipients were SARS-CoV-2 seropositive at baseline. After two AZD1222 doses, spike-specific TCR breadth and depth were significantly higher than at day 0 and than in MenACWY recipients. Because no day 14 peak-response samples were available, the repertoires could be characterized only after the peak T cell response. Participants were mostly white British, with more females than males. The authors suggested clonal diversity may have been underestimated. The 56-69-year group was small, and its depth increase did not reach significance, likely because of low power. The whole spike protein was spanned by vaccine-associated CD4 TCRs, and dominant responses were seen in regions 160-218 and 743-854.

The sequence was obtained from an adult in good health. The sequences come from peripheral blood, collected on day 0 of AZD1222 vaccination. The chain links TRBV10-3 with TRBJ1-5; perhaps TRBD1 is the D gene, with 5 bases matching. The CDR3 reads CAISEVAGRPQHF. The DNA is TGTGCCATCAGTGAGGTGGCGGGACGACCCCAGCATTTT.